The TCR beta chain described here comes from a study of cytomegalovirus exposure and HLA in healthy donors. Study results and limitations: In a later analysis, an Asian-associated ancestry cluster reportedly showed fewer N-insertions than the approximately 640-donor mean. Associated with HLA alleles at 0.05 false discovery rate in a later analysis were over 15,000 TCR beta sequences.

Per the germline V gene, CDR1 is MGHRA and CDR2 is YSYEKL. V lost 0 bases to trimming and J lost 6 bases; unmatched junction nucleotides: 9. This CDR3 is built from 17 residues. As for this clone: Its specificity is not known.

PCR primers comprised 60 Vbeta and 13 Jbeta primers. Repertoires were generated with immunoSEQ multiplex PCR, while TCRdb's copy carries only in-frame clones and drops some. The sample has roughly 190,000 clones, roughly 9.5% seen once. This rearrangement joins TRBV4-1 to TRBJ1-4; 8 positions agree with TRBD1. This receptor was taken from a woman aged 25 to 39 in good health and CMV-seropositive. Source material: PBMCs. CDR3 residues: CASSQDKLTGGYEKLFF. For the CDR3, the DNA is TGCGCCAGCAGCCAAGATAAGCTTACAGGGGGGTATGAAAAACTGTTTTTT.